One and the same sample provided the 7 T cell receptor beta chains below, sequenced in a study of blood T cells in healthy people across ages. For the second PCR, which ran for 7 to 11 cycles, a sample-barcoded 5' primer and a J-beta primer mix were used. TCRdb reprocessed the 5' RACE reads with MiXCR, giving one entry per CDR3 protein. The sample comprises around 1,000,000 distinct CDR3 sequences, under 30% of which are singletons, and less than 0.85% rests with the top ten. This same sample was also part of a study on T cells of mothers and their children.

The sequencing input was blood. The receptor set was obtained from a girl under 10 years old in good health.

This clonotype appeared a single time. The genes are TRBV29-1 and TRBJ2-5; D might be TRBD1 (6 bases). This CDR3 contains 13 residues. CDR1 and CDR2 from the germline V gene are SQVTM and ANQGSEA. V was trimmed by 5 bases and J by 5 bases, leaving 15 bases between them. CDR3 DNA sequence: TGCAGCGTTTCGGATCCAGGGGTTGAGACCCAGTACTTC. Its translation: CSVSDPGVETQYF.

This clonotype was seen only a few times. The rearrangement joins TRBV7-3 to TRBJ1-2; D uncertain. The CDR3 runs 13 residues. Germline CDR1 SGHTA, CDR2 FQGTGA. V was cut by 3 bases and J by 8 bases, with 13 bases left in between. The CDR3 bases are TGTGCCAGCAGCTTCGGCCCCGGAGGAGGCTACACCTTC. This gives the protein CASSFGPGGGYTF.

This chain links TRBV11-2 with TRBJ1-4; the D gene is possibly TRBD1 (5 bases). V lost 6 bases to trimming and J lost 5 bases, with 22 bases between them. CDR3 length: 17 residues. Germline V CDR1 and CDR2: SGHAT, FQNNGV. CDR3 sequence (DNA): TGTGCCAGCAGTTTGGGGCTTGGTAAAGGCCAAAATGAAAAACTGTTTTTT. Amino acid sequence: CASSLGLGKGQNEKLFF.

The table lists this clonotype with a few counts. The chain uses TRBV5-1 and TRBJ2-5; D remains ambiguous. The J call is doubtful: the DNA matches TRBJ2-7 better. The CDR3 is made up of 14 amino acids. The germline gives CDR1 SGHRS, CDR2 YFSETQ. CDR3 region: CASTERGETYEQYF. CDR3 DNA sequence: TGCGCCAGCACCGAGCGAGGTGAAACCTACGAGCAGTACTTC.

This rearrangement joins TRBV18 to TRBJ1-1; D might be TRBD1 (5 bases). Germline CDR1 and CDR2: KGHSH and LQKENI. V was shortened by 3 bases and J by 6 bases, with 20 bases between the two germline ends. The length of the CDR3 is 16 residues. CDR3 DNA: TGTGCCAGCTCACCTTCTAAGGGGCCCGGCGTCGCTGAAGCTTTCTTT. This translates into CASSPSKGPGVAEAFF.

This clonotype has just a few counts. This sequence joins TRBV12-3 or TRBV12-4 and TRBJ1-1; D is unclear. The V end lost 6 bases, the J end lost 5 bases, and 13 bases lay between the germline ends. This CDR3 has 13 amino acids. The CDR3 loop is CASRPTAGTEAFF. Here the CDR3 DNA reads TGTGCCAGCAGACCTACGGCGGGGACTGAAGCTTTCTTT.

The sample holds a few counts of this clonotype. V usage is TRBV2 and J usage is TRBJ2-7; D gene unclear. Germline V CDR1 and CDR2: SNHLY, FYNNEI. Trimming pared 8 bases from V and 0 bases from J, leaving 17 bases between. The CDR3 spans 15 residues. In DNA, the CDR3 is TGTGCCAGCTCCCTGTCGGGTATGAGCTCCTACGAGCAGTACTTC. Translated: CASSLSGMSSYEQYF.